A single T cell receptor (beta chain) is shown here with its context. Its antigen is unidentified. The data derive from a study of metastatic and nonmetastatic thyroid tumors. Background on the study: Malignant thyroid and benign thyroid patients provided blood and tumor or nodule tissue whose repertoires were compared. General study findings and limits: Significantly higher TCR beta diversity was reportedly seen in malignant thyroid tumors than benign nodules, in blood and tumor.

CDR1 is DFQATT and CDR2 is SNEGSKA in the germline V gene (reference sequence). The CDR3 length is 13 residues. The junction had 6 bases not matched to a gene; V was cut back by 7 bases and J by 2 bases. Among the patients, none had received any treatment before thyroid surgery. Study processing details: Built for papillary thyroid cancer, a distant-metastasis classifier drew on CDR3 differences across clinicopathological groups. TCRdb re-clonotyped the PCR reads via MiXCR. TCRdb, rather than the study authors, made the V and J calls. The sample records around 17,000 clones, around 23% being singletons.

The sample consisted of adjacent normal tissue. V is TRBV20-1 and J is TRBJ2-7, with TRBD2 matching 9 bases. The clonotype comes from a female donor with papillary thyroid cancer or a benign thyroid nodule (not recorded which). Some clones in this sample may be carry-over from other donors' samples. In DNA, the CDR3 is TGCAGTGTCCACCTAGCGGGGCCCTACGAGCAGTACTTC. Its translation is CSVHLAGPYEQYF.